The clone carrying this T cell receptor beta chain came up once. No antigen is known for it. The ends were cut back, 4 bases at V and 0 bases at J, with 12 bases in the middle. This CDR3 comprises 15 residues. It was with a sample-barcoded 5' primer and a J-beta primer mix that a second PCR of roughly 6 to 12 cycles was run. TCRdb re-called the 5' RACE reads with MiXCR, one entry per CDR3 protein. The sample consists of 780,000 or so distinct CDR3 sequences, about 53% of them appearing once. These data originate in a study of blood T cells in healthy people across ages. Study-wide points: Higher diversity, along with more naive CD4+ cells, distinguished long-lived donors from aged donors.

What was sequenced was blood. This sequence joins TRBV12-3 or TRBV12-4 and TRBJ1-1; tentative D call: TRBD1 (6 bases). The sequence came from an older man in good health. Here the CDR3 DNA reads TGTGCCAGCAGTTCCGGACAGACCCTGAACACTGAAGCTTTCTTT. It translates to CASSSGQTLNTEAFF.